This paragraph reports one T cell receptor (beta chain). Its antigen is currently unknown. These data are taken from a study of glioma-infiltrating T cells after dendritic cell vaccination. Study background: Dendritic cells derived from monocytes and pulsed with autologous tumor lysate formed the vaccine.

The CDR3 length is 11 residues. The germline CDR1 and CDR2 sequences are GTSNPN and SVGIG (reference sequence). The V end was cut by 2 bases, the J end by 3 bases, with 5 bases between. Study-wide results and limits: TCR clonality showed no direct relationship with survival. Longer survival after dendritic cell vaccination followed higher pretreatment TIL content.

Some clones are missing from TCRdb's copy, which holds only in-frame ones; the method was immunoSEQ multiplex PCR. This sample yields around 67,000 clones, of which 80% to 85% are seen a single time; roughly 7.7% belongs to the top ten. The receptor comes from a human donor with glioblastoma. Sequenced material: blood, taken before dendritic cell vaccination. V gene TRBV30 combines with J gene TRBJ2-7; the D gene is possibly TRBD1 (5 bases). CDR3 loop: CAWSRGYEQYF. The CDR3, as DNA: TGTGCCTGGAGTAGGGGCTACGAGCAGTACTTC. The variable domain in full, completed from reference TRBV30 and TRBJ2-7, reads SQTIHQWPATLVQPVGSPLSLECTVEGTSNPNLYWYRQAAGRGLQLLFYSVGIGQISSEVPQNLSASRPQDRQFILSSKKLLLSDSGFYLCAWSRGYEQYFGPGTRLTVT.